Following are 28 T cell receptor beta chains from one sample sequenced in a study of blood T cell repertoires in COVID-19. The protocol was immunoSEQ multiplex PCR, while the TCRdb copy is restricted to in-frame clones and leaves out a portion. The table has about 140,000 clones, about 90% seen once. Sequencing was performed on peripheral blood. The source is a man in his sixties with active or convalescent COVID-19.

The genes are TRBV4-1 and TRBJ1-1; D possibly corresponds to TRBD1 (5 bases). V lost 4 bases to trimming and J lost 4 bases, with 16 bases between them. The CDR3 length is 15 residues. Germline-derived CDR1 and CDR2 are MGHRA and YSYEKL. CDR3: CASSLGTGGSTEAFF. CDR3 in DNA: TGCGCCAGCAGCCTGGGGACGGGAGGGAGCACTGAAGCTTTCTTT.

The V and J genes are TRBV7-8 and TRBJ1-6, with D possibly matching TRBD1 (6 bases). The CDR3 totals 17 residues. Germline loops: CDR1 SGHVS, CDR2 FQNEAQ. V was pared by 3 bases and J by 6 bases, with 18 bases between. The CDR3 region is CASSLGAGRSLNSPLHF. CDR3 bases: TGTGCCAGCAGCTTGGGGGCAGGGCGCTCACTTAATTCACCCCTCCACTTT.

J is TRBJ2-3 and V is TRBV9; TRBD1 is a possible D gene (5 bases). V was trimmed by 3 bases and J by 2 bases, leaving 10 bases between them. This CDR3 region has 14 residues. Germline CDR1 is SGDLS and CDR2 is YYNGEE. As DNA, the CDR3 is TGTGCCAGCAGCGCTGACAGACCCACAGATACGCAGTATTTT. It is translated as CASSADRPTDTQYF.

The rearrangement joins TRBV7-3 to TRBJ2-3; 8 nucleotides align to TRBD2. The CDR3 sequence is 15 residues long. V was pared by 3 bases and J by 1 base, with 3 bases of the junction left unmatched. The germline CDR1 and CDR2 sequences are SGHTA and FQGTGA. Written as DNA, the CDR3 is TGTGCCAGCAGCTTCTCGGGACTAGGCACAGATACGCAGTATTTT. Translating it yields CASSFSGLGTDTQYF.

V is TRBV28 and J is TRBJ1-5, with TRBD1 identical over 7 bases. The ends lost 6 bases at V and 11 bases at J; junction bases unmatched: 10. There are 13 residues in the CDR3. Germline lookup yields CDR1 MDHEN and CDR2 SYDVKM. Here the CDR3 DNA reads TGTGCCAGCAGCTACAGGGGTGAGAGGGCCCAGCATTTT. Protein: CASSYRGERAQHF.

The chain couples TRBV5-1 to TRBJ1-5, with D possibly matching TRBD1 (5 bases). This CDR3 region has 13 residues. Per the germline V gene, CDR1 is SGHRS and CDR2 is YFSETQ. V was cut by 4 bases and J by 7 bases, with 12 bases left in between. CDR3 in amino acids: CASSAQGSQPQHF. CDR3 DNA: TGCGCCAGCAGCGCGCAGGGTTCCCAGCCCCAGCATTTT. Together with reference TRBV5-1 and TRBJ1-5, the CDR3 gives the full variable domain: KAGVTQTPRYLIKTRGQQVTLSCSPISGHRSVSWYQQTPGQGLQFLFEYFSETQRNKGNFPGRFSGRQFSNSRSEMNVSTLELGDSALYLCASSAQGSQPQHFGDGTRLSIL.

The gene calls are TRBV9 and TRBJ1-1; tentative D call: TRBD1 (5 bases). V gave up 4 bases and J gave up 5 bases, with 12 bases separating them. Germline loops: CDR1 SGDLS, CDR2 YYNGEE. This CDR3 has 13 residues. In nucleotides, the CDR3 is TGTGCCAGCAGCCGTTTGGGGGGGACTGAAGCTTTCTTT. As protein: CASSRLGGTEAFF.

CDR3 DNA: TGTGCCAGCAGCCATTGGCGGGAGGGCCGAGAGACCCAGTACTTC. Protein: CASSHWREGRETQYF. V is TRBV3-1 (or the pseudogene TRBV3-2) and J is TRBJ2-5; 9 bases fit TRBD2. V dropped 3 bases and J dropped 4; count of bases not matched to a gene: 6. The CDR3 loop spans 15 amino acids. CDR1 and CDR2 from the germline V gene are LGHDT and YNNKEL (reference sequence).

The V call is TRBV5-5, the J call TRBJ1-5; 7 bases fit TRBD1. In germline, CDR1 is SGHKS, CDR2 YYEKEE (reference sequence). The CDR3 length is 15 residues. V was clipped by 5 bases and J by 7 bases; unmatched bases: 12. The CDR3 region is CASSTTGKREQPQHF. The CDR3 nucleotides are TGTGCCAGCAGTACGACAGGGAAGAGAGAACAGCCCCAGCATTTT. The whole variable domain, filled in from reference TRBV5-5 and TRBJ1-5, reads DAGVTQSPTHLIKTRGQQVTLRCSPISGHKSVSWYQQVLGQGPQFIFQYYEKEERGRGNFPDRFSARQFPNYSSELNVNALLLGDSALYLCASSTTGKREQPQHFGDGTRLSIL.

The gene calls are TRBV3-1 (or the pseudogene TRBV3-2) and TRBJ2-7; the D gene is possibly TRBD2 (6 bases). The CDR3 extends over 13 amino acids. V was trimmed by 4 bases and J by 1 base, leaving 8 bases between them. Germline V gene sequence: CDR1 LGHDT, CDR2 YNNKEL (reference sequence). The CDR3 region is CASSRGTSYEQYF. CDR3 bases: TGTGCCAGCAGCCGTGGGACTTCCTACGAGCAGTACTTC.

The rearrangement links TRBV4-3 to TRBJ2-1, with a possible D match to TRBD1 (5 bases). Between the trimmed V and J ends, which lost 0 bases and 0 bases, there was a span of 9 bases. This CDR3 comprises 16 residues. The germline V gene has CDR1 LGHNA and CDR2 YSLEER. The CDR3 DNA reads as TGCGCCAGCAGCCAAGAGGACACTGGCTCCTACAATGAGCAGTTCTTC. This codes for CASSQEDTGSYNEQFF.

The CDR3 sequence: CATSRGQSSYNEQFF. The CDR3 DNA follows: TGTGCCACCAGCAGAGGACAGAGCTCCTACAATGAGCAGTTCTTC. J is TRBJ2-1 and V is TRBV15; weak D call: TRBD1 (5 bases). The ends were cut back, 1 base at V and 0 bases at J, with 7 bases in the middle. Per the germline V gene, CDR1 is LNHNV and CDR2 is YYDKDF (reference sequence). This CDR3 is 15 amino acids long.

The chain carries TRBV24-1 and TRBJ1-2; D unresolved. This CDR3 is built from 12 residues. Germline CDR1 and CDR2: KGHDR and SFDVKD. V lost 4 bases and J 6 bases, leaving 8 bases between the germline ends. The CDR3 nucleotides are TGTGCCACCAGTGACCACAGCAATGGCTACACCTTC. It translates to CATSDHSNGYTF.

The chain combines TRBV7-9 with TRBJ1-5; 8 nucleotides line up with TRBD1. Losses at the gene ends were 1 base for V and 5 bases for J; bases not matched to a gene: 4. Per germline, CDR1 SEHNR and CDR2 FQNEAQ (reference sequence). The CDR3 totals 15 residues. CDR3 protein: CASSLGTGTDQPQHF. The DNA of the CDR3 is TGTGCCAGCAGCTTAGGGACAGGGACGGATCAGCCCCAGCATTTT. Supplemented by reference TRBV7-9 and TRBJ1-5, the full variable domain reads DTGVSQNPRHKITKRGQNVTFRCDPISEHNRLYWYRQTLGQGPEFLTYFQNEAQLEKSRLLSDRFSAERPKGSFSTLEIQRTEQGDSAMYLCASSLGTGTDQPQHFGDGTRLSIL.

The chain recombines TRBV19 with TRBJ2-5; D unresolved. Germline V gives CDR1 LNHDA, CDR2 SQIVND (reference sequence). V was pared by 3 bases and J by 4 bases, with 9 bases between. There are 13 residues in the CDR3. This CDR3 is CASSIPSGETQYF. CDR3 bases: TGTGCCAGTAGTATTCCTTCAGGAGAGACCCAGTACTTC.

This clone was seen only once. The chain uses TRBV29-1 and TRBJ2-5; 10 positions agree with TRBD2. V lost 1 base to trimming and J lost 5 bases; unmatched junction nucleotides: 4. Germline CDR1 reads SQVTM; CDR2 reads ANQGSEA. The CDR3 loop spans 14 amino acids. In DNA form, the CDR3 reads TGCAGCGTTGAAGCTAGCGGGAGAATGGAGACCCAGTACTTC. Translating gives CSVEASGRMETQYF.

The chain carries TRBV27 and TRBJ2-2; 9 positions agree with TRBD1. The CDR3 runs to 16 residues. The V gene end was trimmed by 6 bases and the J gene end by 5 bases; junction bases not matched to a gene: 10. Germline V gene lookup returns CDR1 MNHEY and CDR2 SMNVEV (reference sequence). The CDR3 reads CASSTPGQGTTGELFF. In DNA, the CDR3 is TGTGCCAGCAGCACACCGGGACAGGGCACTACCGGGGAGCTGTTTTTT.

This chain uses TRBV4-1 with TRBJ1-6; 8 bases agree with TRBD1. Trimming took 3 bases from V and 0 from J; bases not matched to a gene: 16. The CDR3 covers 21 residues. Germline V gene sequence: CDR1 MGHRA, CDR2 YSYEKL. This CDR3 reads CASSQAIPPGQESSYNSPLHF. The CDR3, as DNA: TGCGCCAGCAGCCAGGCCATTCCACCGGGACAGGAGAGCTCCTATAATTCACCCCTCCACTTT.

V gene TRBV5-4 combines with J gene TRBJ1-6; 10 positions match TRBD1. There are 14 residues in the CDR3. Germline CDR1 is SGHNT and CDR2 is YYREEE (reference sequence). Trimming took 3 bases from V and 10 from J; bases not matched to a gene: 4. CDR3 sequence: CASSSGQGNSPLHF. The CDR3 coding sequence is TGTGCCAGCAGCTCGGGACAGGGGAACTCACCCCTCCACTTT. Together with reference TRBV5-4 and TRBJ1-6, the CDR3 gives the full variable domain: ETGVTQSPTHLIKTRGQQVTLRCSSQSGHNTVSWYQQALGQGPQFIFQYYREEENGRGNFPPRFSGLQFPNYSSELNVNALELDDSALYLCASSSGQGNSPLHFGNGTRLTVT.

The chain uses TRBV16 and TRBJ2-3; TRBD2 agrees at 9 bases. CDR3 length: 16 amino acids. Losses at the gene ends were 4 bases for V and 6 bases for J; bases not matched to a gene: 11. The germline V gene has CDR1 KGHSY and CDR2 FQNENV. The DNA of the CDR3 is TGTGCCAGCAGCCCCCAAGCGGGAGGTACTTCCGATACGCAGTATTTT. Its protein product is CASSPQAGGTSDTQYF.

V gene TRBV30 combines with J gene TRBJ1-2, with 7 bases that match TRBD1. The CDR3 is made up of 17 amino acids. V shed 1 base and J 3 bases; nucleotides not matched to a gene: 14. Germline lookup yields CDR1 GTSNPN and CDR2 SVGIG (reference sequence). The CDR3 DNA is TGTGCCTGGAGTGCCCGACAGGGTAGAATGGGCGACTATGGCTACACCTTC. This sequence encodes CAWSARQGRMGDYGYTF.

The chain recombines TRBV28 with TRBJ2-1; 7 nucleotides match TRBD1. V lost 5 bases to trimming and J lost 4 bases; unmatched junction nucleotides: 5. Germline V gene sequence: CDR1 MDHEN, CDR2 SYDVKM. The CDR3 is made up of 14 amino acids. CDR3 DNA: TGTGCCAGCAGTCCCTGGGACAGTTACAATGAGCAGTTCTTC. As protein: CASSPWDSYNEQFF.

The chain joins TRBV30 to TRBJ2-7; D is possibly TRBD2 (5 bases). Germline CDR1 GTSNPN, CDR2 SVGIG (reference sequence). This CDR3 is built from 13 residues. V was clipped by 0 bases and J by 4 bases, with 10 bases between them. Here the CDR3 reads CAWSVRGKYEQYF. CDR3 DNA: TGTGCCTGGAGTGTACGAGGGAAATACGAGCAGTACTTC.

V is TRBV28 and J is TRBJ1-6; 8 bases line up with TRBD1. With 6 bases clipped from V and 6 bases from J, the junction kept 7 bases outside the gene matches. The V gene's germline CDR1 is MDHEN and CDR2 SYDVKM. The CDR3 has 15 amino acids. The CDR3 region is CASRGSTGGNSPLHF. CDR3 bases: TGTGCCAGCAGGGGTAGTACAGGGGGTAATTCACCCCTCCACTTT.

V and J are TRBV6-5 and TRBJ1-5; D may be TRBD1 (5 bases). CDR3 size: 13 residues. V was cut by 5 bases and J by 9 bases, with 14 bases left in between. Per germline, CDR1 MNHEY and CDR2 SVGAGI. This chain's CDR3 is CASSTGARGPQHF. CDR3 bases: TGTGCCAGCAGTACAGGCGCCCGTGGGCCCCAGCATTTT.

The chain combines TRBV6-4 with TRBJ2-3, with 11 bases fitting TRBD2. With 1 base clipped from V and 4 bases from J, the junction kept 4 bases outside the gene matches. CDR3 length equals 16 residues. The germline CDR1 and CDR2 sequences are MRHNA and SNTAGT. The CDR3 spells CASSDLAGGPPDTQYF. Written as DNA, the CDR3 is TGTGCCAGCAGTGACTTAGCGGGAGGGCCCCCAGATACGCAGTATTTT.

CDR3: CAVDGRDSYEQYF. CDR3 DNA: TGCGCCGTCGATGGGCGGGACTCCTACGAGCAGTACTTC. The chain joins TRBV10-1 to TRBJ2-7; D possibly corresponds to TRBD2 (6 bases). Germline V gene lookup returns CDR1 WNHNN and CDR2 SYGVQD (reference sequence). The germline V and J ends were trimmed by 11 bases and 0 bases, with 14 bases remaining between them. The CDR3 spans 13 residues.

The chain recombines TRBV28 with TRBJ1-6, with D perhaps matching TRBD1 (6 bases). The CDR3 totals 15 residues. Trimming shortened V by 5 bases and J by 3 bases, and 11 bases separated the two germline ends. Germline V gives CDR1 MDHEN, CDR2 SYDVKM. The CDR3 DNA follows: TGTGCCAGCAGTCGGGGGGACATCTATAATTCACCCCTCCACTTT. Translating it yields CASSRGDIYNSPLHF.